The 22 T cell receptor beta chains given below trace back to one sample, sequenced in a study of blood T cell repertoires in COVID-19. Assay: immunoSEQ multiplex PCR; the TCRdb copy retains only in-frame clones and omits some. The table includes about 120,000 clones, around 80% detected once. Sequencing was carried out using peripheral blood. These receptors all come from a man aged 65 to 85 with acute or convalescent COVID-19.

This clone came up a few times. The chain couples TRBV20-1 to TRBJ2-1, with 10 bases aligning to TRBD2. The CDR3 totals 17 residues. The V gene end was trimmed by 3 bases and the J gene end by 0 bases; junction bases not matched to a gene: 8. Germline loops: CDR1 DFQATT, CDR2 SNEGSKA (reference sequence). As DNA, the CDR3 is TGCAGTGCTAGTTCACTAGCGGGGCATAGCTCCTACAATGAGCAGTTCTTC. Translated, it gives CSASSLAGHSSYNEQFF.

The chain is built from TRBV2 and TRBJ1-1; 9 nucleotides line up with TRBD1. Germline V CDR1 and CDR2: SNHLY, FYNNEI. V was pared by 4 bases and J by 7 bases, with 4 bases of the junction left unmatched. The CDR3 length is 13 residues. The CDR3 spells CASSGRDRDEAFF. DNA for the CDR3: TGTGCCAGCAGTGGAAGGGACAGGGATGAAGCTTTCTTT.

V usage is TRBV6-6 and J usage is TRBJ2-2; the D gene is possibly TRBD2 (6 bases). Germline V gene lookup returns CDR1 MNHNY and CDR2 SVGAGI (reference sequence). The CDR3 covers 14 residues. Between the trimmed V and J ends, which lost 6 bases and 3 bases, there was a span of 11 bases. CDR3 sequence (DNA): TGTGCCAGCAGCTTTAGCGGATACACCGGGGAGCTGTTTTTT. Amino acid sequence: CASSFSGYTGELFF.

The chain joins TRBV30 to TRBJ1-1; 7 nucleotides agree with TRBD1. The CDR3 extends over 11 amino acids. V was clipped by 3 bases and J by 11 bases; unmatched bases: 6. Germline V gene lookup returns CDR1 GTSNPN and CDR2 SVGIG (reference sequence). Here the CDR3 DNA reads TGTGCCTGGAGCGGACAGGTTGAGGCTTTCTTT. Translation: CAWSGQVEAFF.

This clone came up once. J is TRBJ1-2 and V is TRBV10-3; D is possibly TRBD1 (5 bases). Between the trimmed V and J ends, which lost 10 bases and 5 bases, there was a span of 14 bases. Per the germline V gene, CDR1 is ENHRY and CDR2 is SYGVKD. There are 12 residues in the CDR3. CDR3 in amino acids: CATYAEGYGYTF. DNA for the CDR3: TGTGCCACCTATGCGGAGGGGTATGGCTACACCTTC.

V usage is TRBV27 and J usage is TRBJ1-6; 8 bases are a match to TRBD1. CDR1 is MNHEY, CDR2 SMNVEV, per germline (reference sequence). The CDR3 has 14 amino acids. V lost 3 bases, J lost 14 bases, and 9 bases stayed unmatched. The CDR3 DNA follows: TGTGCCAGCAGTTTGCGGACAGGGTTGAAGACCCTCCACTTT. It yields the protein CASSLRTGLKTLHF.

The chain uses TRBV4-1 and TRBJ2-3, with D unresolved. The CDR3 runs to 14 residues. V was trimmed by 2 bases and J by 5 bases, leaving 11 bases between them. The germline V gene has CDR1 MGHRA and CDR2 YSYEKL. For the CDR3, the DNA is TGCGCCAGCAGCCAAATTGTGATGAGAGATACGCAGTATTTT. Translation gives CASSQIVMRDTQYF.

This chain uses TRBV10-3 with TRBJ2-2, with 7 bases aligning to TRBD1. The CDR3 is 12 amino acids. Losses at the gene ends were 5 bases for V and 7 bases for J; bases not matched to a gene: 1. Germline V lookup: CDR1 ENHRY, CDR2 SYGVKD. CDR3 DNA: TGTGCCATCAGTCAGGGGGTCGGGGAGCTGTTTTTT. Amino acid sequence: CAISQGVGELFF.

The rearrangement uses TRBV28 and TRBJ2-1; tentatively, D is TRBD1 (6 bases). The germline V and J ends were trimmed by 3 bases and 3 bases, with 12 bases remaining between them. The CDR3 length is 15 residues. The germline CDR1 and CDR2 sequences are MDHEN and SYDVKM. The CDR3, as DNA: TGTGCCAGCAGTTTTGCTGGGGGCATCTACAATGAGCAGTTCTTC. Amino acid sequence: CASSFAGGIYNEQFF.

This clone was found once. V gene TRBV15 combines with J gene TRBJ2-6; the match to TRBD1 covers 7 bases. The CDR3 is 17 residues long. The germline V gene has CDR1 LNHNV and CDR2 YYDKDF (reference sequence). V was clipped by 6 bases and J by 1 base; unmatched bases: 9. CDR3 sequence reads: CATSPRDSPSGANVLTF. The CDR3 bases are TGTGCCACCAGTCCCCGGGACAGCCCTTCTGGGGCCAACGTCCTGACTTTC.

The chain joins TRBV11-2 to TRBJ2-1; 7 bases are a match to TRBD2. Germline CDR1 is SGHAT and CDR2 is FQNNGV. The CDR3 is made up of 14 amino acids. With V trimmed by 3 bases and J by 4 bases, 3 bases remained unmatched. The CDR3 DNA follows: TGTGCCAGCAGCTTCAGCGGGGCATACAATGAGCAGTTCTTC. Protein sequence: CASSFSGAYNEQFF.

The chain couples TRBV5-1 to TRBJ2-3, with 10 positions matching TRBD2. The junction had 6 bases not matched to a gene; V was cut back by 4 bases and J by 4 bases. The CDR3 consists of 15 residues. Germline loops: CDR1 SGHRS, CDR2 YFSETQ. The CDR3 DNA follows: TGCGCCAGCAGCCCAGCGGGGGGGATCGCAGATACGCAGTATTTT. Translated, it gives CASSPAGGIADTQYF. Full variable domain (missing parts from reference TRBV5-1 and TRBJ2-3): KAGVTQTPRYLIKTRGQQVTLSCSPISGHRSVSWYQQTPGQGLQFLFEYFSETQRNKGNFPGRFSGRQFSNSRSEMNVSTLELGDSALYLCASSPAGGIADTQYFGPGTRLTVL.

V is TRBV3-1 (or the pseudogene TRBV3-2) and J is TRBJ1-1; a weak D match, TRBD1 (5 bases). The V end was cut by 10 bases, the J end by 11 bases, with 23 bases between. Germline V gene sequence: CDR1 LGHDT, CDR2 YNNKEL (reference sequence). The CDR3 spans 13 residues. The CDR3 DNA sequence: TGTGCCACTGCGCCCGGGACTGTTAAAGGGGCTTTCTTT. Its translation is CATAPGTVKGAFF.

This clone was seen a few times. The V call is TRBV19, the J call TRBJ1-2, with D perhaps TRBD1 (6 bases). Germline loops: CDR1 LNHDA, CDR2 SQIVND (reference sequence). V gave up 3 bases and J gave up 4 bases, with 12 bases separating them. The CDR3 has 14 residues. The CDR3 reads CASSIFGTFYGYTF. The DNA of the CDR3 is TGTGCCAGTAGTATCTTCGGGACATTCTATGGCTACACCTTC.

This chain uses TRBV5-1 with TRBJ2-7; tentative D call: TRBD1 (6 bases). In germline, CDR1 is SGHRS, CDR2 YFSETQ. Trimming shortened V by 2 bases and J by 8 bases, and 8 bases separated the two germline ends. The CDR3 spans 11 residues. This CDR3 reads CASSLQGQQYF. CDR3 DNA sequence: TGCGCCAGCAGCTTACAGGGCCAGCAGTACTTC.

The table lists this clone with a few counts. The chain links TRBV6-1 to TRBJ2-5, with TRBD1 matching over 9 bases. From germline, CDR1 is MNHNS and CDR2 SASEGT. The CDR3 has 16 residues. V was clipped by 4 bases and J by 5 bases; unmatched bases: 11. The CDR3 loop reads CASSGHRQGERETQYF. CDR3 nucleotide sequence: TGTGCCAGCAGTGGCCATAGACAGGGGGAACGGGAGACCCAGTACTTC.

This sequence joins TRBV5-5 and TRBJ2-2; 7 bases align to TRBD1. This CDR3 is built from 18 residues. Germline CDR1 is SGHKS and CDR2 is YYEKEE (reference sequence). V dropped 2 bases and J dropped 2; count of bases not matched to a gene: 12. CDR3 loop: CASSFGTAVLSNTGELFF. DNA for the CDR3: TGTGCCAGCAGCTTTGGGACAGCCGTCTTATCAAACACCGGGGAGCTGTTTTTT.

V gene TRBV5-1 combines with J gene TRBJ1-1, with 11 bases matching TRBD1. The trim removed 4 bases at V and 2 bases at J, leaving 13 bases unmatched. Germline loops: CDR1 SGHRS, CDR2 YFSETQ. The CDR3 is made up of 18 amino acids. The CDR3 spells CASSRHRDRGFRNTEAFF. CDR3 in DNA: TGCGCCAGCAGCCGCCATAGGGACAGGGGGTTCCGAAACACTGAAGCTTTCTTT.

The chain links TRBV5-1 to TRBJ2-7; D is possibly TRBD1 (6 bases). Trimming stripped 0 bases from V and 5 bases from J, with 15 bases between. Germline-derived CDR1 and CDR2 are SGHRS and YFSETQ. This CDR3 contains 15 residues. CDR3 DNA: TGCGCCAGCAGCTTGGCGAGGGGGTTTAGGGACGAGCAGTACTTC. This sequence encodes CASSLARGFRDEQYF.

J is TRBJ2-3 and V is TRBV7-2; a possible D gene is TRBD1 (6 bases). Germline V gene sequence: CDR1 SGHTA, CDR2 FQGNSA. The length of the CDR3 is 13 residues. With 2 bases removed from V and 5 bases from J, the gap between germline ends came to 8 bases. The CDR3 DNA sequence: TGTGCCAGCAGCTTACACAGGGAAGATACGCAGTATTTT. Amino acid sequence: CASSLHREDTQYF.

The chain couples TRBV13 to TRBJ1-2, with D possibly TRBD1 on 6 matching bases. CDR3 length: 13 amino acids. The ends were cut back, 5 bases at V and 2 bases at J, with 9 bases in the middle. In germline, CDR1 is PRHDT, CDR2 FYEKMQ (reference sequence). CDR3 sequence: CASSPTGNYGYTF. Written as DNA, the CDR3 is TGTGCCAGCAGCCCCACAGGGAACTATGGCTACACCTTC.

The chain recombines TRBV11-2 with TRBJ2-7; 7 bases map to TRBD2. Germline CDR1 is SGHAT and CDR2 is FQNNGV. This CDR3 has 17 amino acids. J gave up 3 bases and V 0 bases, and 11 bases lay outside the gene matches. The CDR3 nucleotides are TGTGCCAGCAGCTTAGAAAGCGGGGTTTGGGCGTTCTACGAGCAGTACTTC. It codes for CASSLESGVWAFYEQYF.